The clone carrying this TCR beta chain has more than one count but fewer than ten. Its antigen remains unknown. These data originate in a study of CD8 T cells in ankylosing spondylitis. General study findings and limits: From matched ankylosing spondylitis synovial fluid, disease-linked clones were reportedly recovered at significantly enriched levels. Within ankylosing spondylitis blood, a TCR beta motif made up of several highly homologous variants appeared to be characteristic. A number of the motif variants had already been described in reactive arthritis synovial fluid and blood.

It was by quantitative 5'-RACE with molecular barcodes that TCR beta libraries were made. From the 5' RACE reads, TCRdb called clonotypes with MiXCR, one entry per CDR3 protein. The table records about 250,000 distinct CDR3 sequences, roughly 32% of them present only once. V was pared by 4 bases and J by 0 bases, with 14 bases between. This CDR3 is 16 amino acids long. Looked up from germline, CDR1 is SGHRS and CDR2 is YFSETQ. J is TRBJ2-1 and V is TRBV5-1; D is possibly TRBD1 (6 bases). Material: blood, either unsorted or a sorted T cell fraction (not recorded which). The sequence came from a male donor with ankylosing spondylitis or in good health (not recorded which). The CDR3 protein is CASSATGPVSYNEQFF. CDR3 DNA: TGCGCCAGCAGCGCGACAGGCCCCGTCTCCTACAATGAGCAGTTCTTC.